The 21 T cell receptor beta chains below were found in one sample sequenced in a study of T cells in narcolepsy. The data were produced by immunoSEQ multiplex PCR, yet TCRdb's version contains in-frame clones alone and is incomplete. This sample has about 40,000 clones, with more than 70% found just once. Sequenced sample: CD45RA- memory CD4+ T cells from PBMCs. These TCRs come from a human donor with narcolepsy.

This chain links TRBV7-9 with TRBJ1-2; D might be TRBD1 (5 bases). The V gene's germline CDR1 is SEHNR and CDR2 FQNEAQ (reference sequence). The CDR3 totals 15 residues. The V and J ends lost 5 bases and 5 bases respectively, with 18 bases between them. The CDR3 sequence is CASSPYGGSVYGYTF. The CDR3 nucleotides are TGTGCCAGCAGCCCGTACGGGGGGAGTGTTTATGGCTACACCTTC. The whole variable domain, filled in from reference TRBV7-9 and TRBJ1-2, reads DTGVSQNPRHKITKRGQNVTFRCDPISEHNRLYWYRQTLGQGPEFLTYFQNEAQLEKSRLLSDRFSAERPKGSFSTLEIQRTEQGDSAMYLCASSPYGGSVYGYTFGSGTRLTVV.

CDR3 residues: CASSDYRNSPLHF. The CDR3 coding sequence is TGTGCCAGCAGTGATTACAGGAATTCACCCCTCCACTTT. The genes are TRBV6-1 and TRBJ1-6; TRBD1 might be the D (5 bases). Per germline, CDR1 MNHNS and CDR2 SASEGT. CDR3 length: 13 residues. Trimming left V 3 bases short and J 7 bases short, with 7 bases between.

With respect to this clone: Mismatch with germline at one junction end may stem from a read error. The chain uses TRBV9 and TRBJ2-6; D ambiguous. Looked up from germline, CDR1 is SGDLS and CDR2 is YYNGEE. CDR3 length: 15 residues. The CDR3 sequence: CAGSVDHSGANVLTF. The CDR3 DNA is TGTGCCGGCAGCGTAGATCACTCTGGGGCCAACGTCCTGACTTTC.

The CDR3, as DNA: TGCGCCAGCAGCCAAGCGGGAGCGGGAGGGAGCGAGCAGTACTTC. The encoded protein is CASSQAGAGGSEQYF. The chain is built from TRBV4-3 and TRBJ2-7; 10 bases agree with TRBD2. Germline CDR1 LGHNA, CDR2 YSLEER. The CDR3 has 15 residues. Trimming took 1 base from V and 6 from J; bases not matched to a gene: 6.

The genes are TRBV6-6 and TRBJ2-7, with D possibly called TRBD1 or TRBD2 (5 bases each). The CDR3 extends over 15 amino acids. Germline loops: CDR1 MNHNY, CDR2 SVGAGI (reference sequence). Trimming removed 2 bases at V and 5 bases at J, with 16 bases between. The CDR3 reads CASSYARGTMNEQYF. The CDR3 DNA sequence: TGTGCCAGCAGTTACGCGAGGGGTACTATGAACGAGCAGTACTTC.

This rearrangement joins TRBV7-9 to TRBJ2-3; TRBD2 matches at 9 bases. The CDR3 spans 17 residues. Germline V gene sequence: CDR1 SEHNR, CDR2 FQNEAQ (reference sequence). Trimming took 4 bases from V and 4 from J; bases not matched to a gene: 12. The CDR3 DNA is TGTGCCAGCAGCTCGGACCTTATTGCGGGGGGGGCAGATACGCAGTATTTT. Protein: CASSSDLIAGGADTQYF.

The chain joins TRBV15 to TRBJ1-4; 7 bases align to TRBD1. V trimming: 1 base; J trimming: 4 bases; junction bases outside the gene matches: 9. CDR1 LNHNV and CDR2 YYDKDF come from the germline V gene (reference sequence). This CDR3 comprises 17 residues. The CDR3 here is CATSRGRQGVFNEKLFF. The CDR3 bases are TGTGCCACCAGCAGAGGTCGGCAGGGGGTTTTTAATGAAAAACTGTTTTTT.

This clone was detected only a few times. The rearrangement links TRBV7-9 to TRBJ2-5; D gene uncertain. The CDR3 spans 12 residues. The V gene lost 6 bases and the J gene lost 7 bases, with 12 bases spanning the gap. Germline V CDR1 and CDR2: SEHNR, FQNEAQ (reference sequence). As DNA, the CDR3 is TGTGCCAGCAGGGAGACGGAGAGGACCCAGTACTTC. It specifies CASRETERTQYF.

The chain uses TRBV5-4 and TRBJ1-1, with D hard to call. This CDR3 contains 14 residues. Germline V gene sequence: CDR1 SGHNT, CDR2 YYREEE (reference sequence). V was clipped by 0 bases and J by 1 base, with 7 bases between them. The CDR3 nucleotides read TGTGCCAGCAGCTTGGAAGGGTGGAACACTGAAGCTTTCTTT. This gives the protein CASSLEGWNTEAFF.

The rearrangement links TRBV7-9 to TRBJ2-5; the D is unclear. Trimming shortened V by 5 bases and J by 5 bases, and 15 bases separated the two germline ends. CDR1 and CDR2 (germline): SEHNR, FQNEAQ (reference sequence). CDR3 length: 14 amino acids. Written as DNA, the CDR3 is TGTGCCAGCAGCCTAGACTGGCAGCTGGAGACCCAGTACTTC. Translating it yields CASSLDWQLETQYF. Full variable domain (rest looked up from reference TRBV7-9 and TRBJ2-5): DTGVSQNPRHKITKRGQNVTFRCDPISEHNRLYWYRQTLGQGPEFLTYFQNEAQLEKSRLLSDRFSAERPKGSFSTLEIQRTEQGDSAMYLCASSLDWQLETQYFGPGTRLLVL.

This chain joins TRBV10-3 and TRBJ1-4, with TRBD1 identical over 11 bases. Trimming took 6 bases from V and 7 from J; bases not matched to a gene: 1. Germline CDR1 and CDR2: ENHRY and SYGVKD. This CDR3 has 13 amino acids. CDR3 amino acids: CAIRGQGAEKLFF. CDR3 in DNA: TGTGCCATCAGAGGACAGGGGGCTGAAAAACTGTTTTTT.

The chain uses TRBV10-3 and TRBJ1-1, with D uncertain. This CDR3 spans 18 amino acids. The V end lost 0 bases, the J end lost 1 base, and 18 bases lay between the germline ends. Looked up from germline, CDR1 is ENHRY and CDR2 is SYGVKD. The CDR3 loop is CAISESSERTYSNTEAFF. CDR3 coding DNA: TGTGCCATCAGTGAGTCGAGCGAAAGAACATACTCGAACACTGAAGCTTTCTTT.

The V call is TRBV30, the J call TRBJ2-1, with D perhaps matching TRBD2 (6 bases). Germline lookup yields CDR1 GTSNPN and CDR2 SVGIG (reference sequence). There are 12 residues in the CDR3. V lost 3 bases, J lost 9 bases, and 12 bases lay in between. CDR3 in amino acids: CAWRGGVIEQFF. The CDR3 bases are TGTGCCTGGAGGGGCGGGGTTATTGAGCAGTTCTTC.

CDR3 loop: CASSLIPRGGSGANVLTF. DNA for the CDR3: TGCGCCAGCAGCTTGATACCTCGAGGTGGTTCTGGGGCCAACGTCCTGACTTTC. The chain employs TRBV5-1 and TRBJ2-6; D is undetermined. This CDR3 contains 18 residues. Germline values: CDR1 SGHRS, CDR2 YFSETQ. V was trimmed by 1 base and J by 1 base, leaving 15 bases between them.

This chain links TRBV21-1 with TRBJ1-1. TRBV21-1 is given as a pseudogene. The CDR3 has 13 amino acids. DNA of the CDR3: TGTGCCAGCAGCAAAGGACTGAACACTGAAGCTTTCTTT. It is translated as CASSKGLNTEAFF.

The gene calls are TRBV2 and TRBJ2-7; TRBD2 might be the D (6 bases). Between the trimmed V and J ends, which lost 7 bases and 4 bases, there was a span of 14 bases. This CDR3 spans 13 amino acids. The germline gives CDR1 SNHLY, CDR2 FYNNEI. The CDR3 DNA reads as TGTGCCAGCACACAACGTGGGGGGTACGAGCAGTACTTC. It encodes CASTQRGGYEQYF. Together with reference TRBV2 and TRBJ2-7, the CDR3 gives the full variable domain: EPEVTQTPSHQVTQMGQEVILRCVPISNHLYFYWYRQILGQKVEFLVSFYNNEISEKSEIFDDQFSVERPDGSNFTLKIRSTKLEDSAMYFCASTQRGGYEQYFGPGTRLTVT.

The chain is built from TRBV6-4 and TRBJ2-1; no definite D call. The CDR3 contains 17 residues. Germline CDR1 and CDR2: MRHNA and SNTAGT. V was clipped by 4 bases and J by 3 bases, with 19 bases between them. The CDR3 DNA is TGTGCCAGCAGTGTGCCCCTTCTCCGCCGCGACTACAATGAGCAGTTCTTC. As protein: CASSVPLLRRDYNEQFF.

This sequence joins TRBV9 and TRBJ2-1, with 11 bases identical to TRBD2. This CDR3 has 13 amino acids. Germline trimming cut 6 bases from V and 6 bases from J; bases unmatched to any gene: 2. The germline gives CDR1 SGDLS, CDR2 YYNGEE. In DNA form, the CDR3 reads TGTGCCAGCAATAGCGGGAGGGCCAATGAGCAGTTCTTC. It yields the protein CASNSGRANEQFF.

V gene TRBV5-1 combines with J gene TRBJ1-2; possible D gene TRBD1, 6 bases. Trimming stripped 5 bases from V and 1 base from J, with 18 bases between. Germline CDR1 is SGHRS and CDR2 is YFSETQ. The CDR3 is made up of 16 amino acids. The CDR3 spells CASSSARTDLNYGYTF. The CDR3 DNA follows: TGCGCCAGCAGTTCTGCCCGGACAGACCTTAACTATGGCTACACCTTC.

The rearrangement uses TRBV7-3 and TRBJ2-3; 11 nucleotides agree with TRBD2. The length of the CDR3 is 15 residues. Trimming took 2 bases from V and 4 from J; bases not matched to a gene: 2. From germline, CDR1 is SGHTA and CDR2 FQGTGA. In nucleotides, the CDR3 is TGTGCCAGCAGCTTATGGGGACTAGCGGCAGATACGCAGTATTTT. It yields the protein CASSLWGLAADTQYF.

The gene calls are TRBV6-6 and TRBJ1-1; D is undetermined. The V end lost 4 bases, the J end lost 6 bases, and 9 bases lay between the germline ends. CDR1 is MNHNY and CDR2 is SVGAGI in the germline V gene (reference sequence). CDR3 length: 12 residues. The CDR3 is CASSSSGAEAFF. The CDR3 nucleotides read TGTGCCAGCAGTTCGTCCGGGGCTGAAGCTTTCTTT.